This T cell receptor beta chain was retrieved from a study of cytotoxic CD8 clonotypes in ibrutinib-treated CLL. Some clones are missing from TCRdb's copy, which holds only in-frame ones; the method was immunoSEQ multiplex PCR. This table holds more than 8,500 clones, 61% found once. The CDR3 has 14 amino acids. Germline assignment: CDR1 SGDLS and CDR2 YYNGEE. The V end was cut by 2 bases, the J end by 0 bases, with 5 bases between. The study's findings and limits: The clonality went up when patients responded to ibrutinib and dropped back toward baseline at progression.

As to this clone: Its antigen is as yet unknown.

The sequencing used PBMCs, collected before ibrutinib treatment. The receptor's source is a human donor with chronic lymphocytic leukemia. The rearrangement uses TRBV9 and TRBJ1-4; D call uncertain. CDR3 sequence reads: CASSVRPTNEKLFF. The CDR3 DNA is TGTGCCAGCAGCGTGCGGCCAACTAATGAAAAACTGTTTTTT.